One sample yielded the 20 T cell receptor beta chains listed below, sequenced in a study of cytomegalovirus exposure and HLA in healthy donors. Amplification used 60 Vbeta primers and 13 Jbeta primers. The method was immunoSEQ multiplex PCR; TCRdb's version includes in-frame clones alone and lacks a portion of them. The sample lists 150,000 to 200,000 clones; 68% were seen once. Material for sequencing was PBMCs. These TCRs come from a man aged 50-60 years in good health and CMV-seronegative.

The gene calls are TRBV11-2 and TRBJ2-4; 8 bases match TRBD1. The germline gives CDR1 SGHAT, CDR2 FQNNGV. Germline trimming cut 0 bases from V and 9 bases from J; bases unmatched to any gene: 10. CDR3 size: 16 residues. CDR3 amino acids: CASSLDLRQGTGIQYF. The CDR3 DNA reads as TGTGCCAGCAGCTTAGATCTCCGACAGGGGACCGGCATTCAGTACTTC.

V usage is TRBV18 and J usage is TRBJ1-1, with D perhaps matching TRBD1 (6 bases). This CDR3 is 14 amino acids long. Germline values: CDR1 KGHSH, CDR2 LQKENI. V lost 3 bases and J lost 1, with 9 bases in between. The CDR3 nucleotides are TGTGCCAGCTCACCTCTACAGGGGAACACTGAAGCTTTCTTT. This codes for CASSPLQGNTEAFF.

J is TRBJ2-1 and V is TRBV10-3, with 11 nucleotides matching TRBD2. Germline trimming cut 2 bases from V and 7 bases from J; bases unmatched to any gene: 7. Germline CDR1 and CDR2: ENHRY and SYGVKD. The CDR3 extends over 16 amino acids. The CDR3 protein is CAISEELAGGRNEQFF. CDR3 in DNA: TGTGCCATCAGTGAGGAGCTAGCGGGGGGTAGAAATGAGCAGTTCTTC.

This clone turned up a few times. The chain employs TRBV5-1 and TRBJ2-2; tentatively, D is TRBD2 (6 bases). V lost 0 bases and J lost 4, with 13 bases in between. The CDR3 runs to 16 residues. Germline CDR1 SGHRS, CDR2 YFSETQ. This chain's CDR3 is CASSLAGGMGTGELFF. The CDR3, as DNA: TGCGCCAGCAGCTTGGCCGGGGGAATGGGCACCGGGGAGCTGTTTTTT.

The rearrangement uses TRBV18 and TRBJ2-3, with 10 bases identical to TRBD2. V trimming: 0 bases; J trimming: 0 bases; junction bases outside the gene matches: 9. CDR1 is KGHSH and CDR2 is LQKENI in the germline V gene. This CDR3 has 19 residues. This CDR3 is CASSPPRAGGLGSTDTQYF. The CDR3 bases are TGTGCCAGCTCACCACCTCGAGCGGGGGGGCTTGGAAGCACAGATACGCAGTATTTT.

This sequence joins TRBV6-4 and TRBJ1-2; 7 bases are a match to TRBD1. This CDR3 is built from 14 residues. CDR1 MRHNA and CDR2 SNTAGT come from the germline V gene. The J segment lost 1 base and the V segment lost 6 bases, leaving 5 bases of the junction unmatched. The CDR3 coding sequence is TGTGCCAGCAGGAGGGACAGCCTTAACTATGGCTACACCTTC. Its protein product is CASRRDSLNYGYTF.

This chain links TRBV7-2 with TRBJ1-4; D perhaps matches TRBD1 (5 bases). This CDR3 contains 18 residues. V was pared by 4 bases and J by 0 bases, with 18 bases between. Per the germline V gene, CDR1 is SGHTA and CDR2 is FQGNSA. CDR3: CASSSPATALATNEKLFF. The CDR3 DNA reads TGTGCCAGCAGCTCTCCGGCGACAGCCCTAGCAACTAATGAAAAACTGTTTTTT.

This clone was found a few times. The V gene is TRBV9, the J gene TRBJ1-2; 7 bases line up with TRBD1. Germline V gene sequence: CDR1 SGDLS, CDR2 YYNGEE. This CDR3 is built from 13 residues. J was trimmed by 8 bases and V by 4 bases; bases with no gene match: 8. CDR3 protein: CASSSDRVGGYTF. The CDR3 DNA reads TGTGCCAGCAGCTCCGACAGGGTAGGAGGCTACACCTTC.

CDR3 nucleotides: TGTGCCAGCAGTTACGCACCTCCGGGACAGCCTTACGAGCAGTACTTC. It is translated as CASSYAPPGQPYEQYF. The rearrangement uses TRBV6-5 and TRBJ2-5, with 7 nucleotides matching TRBD1. The DNA end is more similar to TRBJ2-7, so the J call may be wrong. Germline values: CDR1 MNHEY, CDR2 SVGAGI. The CDR3 runs to 16 residues.

A single count supports this clone. This chain links TRBV7-9 with TRBJ2-6, with a possible D match to TRBD1 (5 bases). Germline V gene sequence: CDR1 SEHNR, CDR2 FQNEAQ (reference sequence). This CDR3 region has 18 residues. V lost 1 base to trimming and J lost 0 bases, with 13 bases between them. This chain's CDR3 is CASSLGRGLSSGANVLTF. The CDR3 DNA reads as TGTGCCAGCAGCTTAGGTAGGGGCCTCAGCTCTGGGGCCAACGTCCTGACTTTC.

The chain carries TRBV18 and TRBJ2-7; TRBD2 is a possible D gene (5 bases). Trimming pared 0 bases from V and 7 bases from J, leaving 16 bases between. The CDR3 contains 15 residues. Germline V gives CDR1 KGHSH, CDR2 LQKENI. In DNA form, the CDR3 reads TGTGCCAGCTCACCACCGGACTCCCTCCGGAGAGAGCAGTACTTC. Its protein product is CASSPPDSLRREQYF.

This clone occurred once. The V gene is TRBV5-1, the J gene TRBJ2-7, with 9 positions matching TRBD1. V lost 0 bases to trimming and J lost 0 bases; unmatched junction nucleotides: 4. The CDR3 is 16 residues long. Looked up from germline, CDR1 is SGHRS and CDR2 is YFSETQ. The CDR3 sequence is CASSLGGQGHSYEQYF. CDR3 in DNA: TGCGCCAGCAGCTTGGGGGGACAGGGTCACTCCTACGAGCAGTACTTC.

V usage is TRBV5-1 and J usage is TRBJ2-3; no firm D call. CDR1 SGHRS and CDR2 YFSETQ come from the germline V gene. V gave up 0 bases and J gave up 5 bases, with 4 bases separating them. The CDR3 runs 12 residues. The CDR3 loop is CASSLAQDTQYF. The CDR3 DNA reads TGCGCCAGCAGCTTGGCCCAAGATACGCAGTATTTT.

The chain couples TRBV7-9 to TRBJ1-1, with 8 bases that match TRBD1. The CDR3 covers 15 residues. Trimming removed 4 bases from V and 0 bases from J; junction bases left unmatched: 4. The germline V gene encodes CDR1 SEHNR and CDR2 FQNEAQ (reference sequence). The CDR3 region is CASSSGTGLNTEAFF. CDR3 in DNA: TGTGCCAGCAGCTCCGGGACAGGTTTGAACACTGAAGCTTTCTTT.

The table lists this clone with a count of one. The J gene is TRBJ2-1, the V gene TRBV18; 7 nucleotides line up with TRBD2. J gave up 0 bases and V 3 bases, and 2 bases lay outside the gene matches. The CDR3 loop spans 15 amino acids. CDR1 KGHSH and CDR2 LQKENI come from the germline V gene. CDR3 DNA sequence: TGTGCCAGCTCACCTGGGGAGGGCTCCTACAATGAGCAGTTCTTC. This gives the protein CASSPGEGSYNEQFF.

The chain is built from TRBV4-1 and TRBJ1-3; TRBD1 matches at 7 bases. CDR3 length: 15 amino acids. Trimming took 5 bases from V and 4 from J; bases not matched to a gene: 8. Germline CDR1 and CDR2: MGHRA and YSYEKL. The CDR3 protein is CASSSRTGEGNTIYF. Written as DNA, the CDR3 is TGCGCCAGCAGCTCACGTACAGGGGAAGGAAACACCATATATTTT.

The V call is TRBV7-9, the J call TRBJ1-2; TRBD1 agrees at 9 bases. Germline CDR1 reads SEHNR; CDR2 reads FQNEAQ (reference sequence). The CDR3 spans 14 residues. Trimming cost V 8 bases and J 7 bases; bases outside gene matches: 11. CDR3 protein: CASGKTGGAGGYTF. CDR3 sequence (DNA): TGTGCCAGCGGAAAAACAGGGGGCGCGGGTGGCTACACCTTC.

This clone was counted a few times. The chain employs TRBV19 and TRBJ1-2; 7 bases match TRBD1. The ends lost 6 bases at V and 8 bases at J; junction bases unmatched: 9. The germline gives CDR1 LNHDA, CDR2 SQIVND (reference sequence). The CDR3 loop spans 13 amino acids. The CDR3 spells CASRNRGVGGYTF. CDR3 nucleotide sequence: TGTGCCAGTAGGAACAGGGGCGTGGGGGGCTACACCTTC.

The J gene is TRBJ2-1, the V gene TRBV28, with 15 bases that match TRBD2. Losses at the gene ends were 3 bases for V and 8 bases for J; bases not matched to a gene: 11. The CDR3 covers 18 residues. Per germline, CDR1 MDHEN and CDR2 SYDVKM. CDR3 loop: CASSFLLRTSGGVHEQFF. CDR3 DNA: TGTGCCAGCAGTTTTCTCCTAAGGACTAGCGGGGGGGTCCATGAGCAGTTCTTC.

This rearrangement joins TRBV7-9 to TRBJ2-7; unclear D gene. With 2 bases removed from V and 3 bases from J, the gap between germline ends came to 5 bases. The CDR3 length is 12 residues. The germline V gene encodes CDR1 SEHNR and CDR2 FQNEAQ (reference sequence). The CDR3 loop reads CASSLTDYEQYF. The CDR3 DNA is TGTGCCAGCAGCTTAACAGACTACGAGCAGTACTTC. Variable domain in full (rest from reference TRBV7-9 and TRBJ2-7): DTGVSQNPRHKITKRGQNVTFRCDPISEHNRLYWYRQTLGQGPEFLTYFQNEAQLEKSRLLSDRFSAERPKGSFSTLEIQRTEQGDSAMYLCASSLTDYEQYFGPGTRLTVT.